This TCR beta chain came from a study of T cells in Graves' hyperthyroidism and ophthalmopathy. The trim removed 0 bases at V and 5 bases at J, leaving 6 bases unmatched. This CDR3 has 15 amino acids. CDR1 is SGHNT and CDR2 is YYREEE in the germline V gene (reference sequence). The investigators amplified TCR beta CDR3 regions from RNA transcripts. Carried out on the TCR CDR3, a first-round RT-PCR used the HTBI primer set. TCRdb ran MiXCR on the multiplex PCR reads and lists one entry per CDR3 protein. The sample has fewer than 850,000 distinct CDR3 sequences; roughly 17% are singletons. The TCR originated in a man in his forties or fifties with Graves' hyperthyroidism. This chain uses TRBV5-4 with TRBJ2-5, with 8 bases that match TRBD2. Specimen: blood. CDR3 coding DNA: TGTGCCAGCAGCTTGGACGGGAGGGCCGGGGAGACCCAGTACTTC. Translation gives CASSLDGRAGETQYF.